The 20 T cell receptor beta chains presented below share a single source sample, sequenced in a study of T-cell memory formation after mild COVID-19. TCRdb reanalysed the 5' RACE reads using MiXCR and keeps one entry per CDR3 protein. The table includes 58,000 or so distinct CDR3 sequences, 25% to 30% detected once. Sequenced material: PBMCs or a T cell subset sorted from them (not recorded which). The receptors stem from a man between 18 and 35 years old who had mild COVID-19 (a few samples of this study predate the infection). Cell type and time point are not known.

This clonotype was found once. The CDR3 region is CASSLVLAGARTDTQYF. CDR3 DNA: TGTGCCAGCAGCTTAGTACTAGCGGGGGCCCGCACAGATACGCAGTATTTT. The chain has TRBV7-8 and TRBJ2-3; 11 bases map to TRBD2. J gave up 1 base and V 1 base, and 4 bases lay outside the gene matches. The germline V gene encodes CDR1 SGHVS and CDR2 FQNEAQ. There are 17 residues in the CDR3.

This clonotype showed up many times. This CDR3 reads CASSVAGSGGAADTQYF. CDR3 DNA sequence: TGTGCCAGCAGCGTAGCGGGTAGCGGGGGGGCCGCAGATACGCAGTATTTT. The V call is TRBV9, the J call TRBJ2-3; 11 nucleotides align to TRBD2. The CDR3 contains 17 residues. The germline V gene has CDR1 SGDLS and CDR2 YYNGEE. V lost 0 bases, J lost 4 bases, and 7 bases stayed unmatched.

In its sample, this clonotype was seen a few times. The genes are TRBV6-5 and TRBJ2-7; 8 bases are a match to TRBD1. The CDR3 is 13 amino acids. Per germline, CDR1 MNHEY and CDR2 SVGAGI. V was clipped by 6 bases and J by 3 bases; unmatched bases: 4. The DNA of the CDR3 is TGTGCCAGCAGACCTACAGGGGGCTACGAGCAGTACTTC. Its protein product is CASRPTGGYEQYF.

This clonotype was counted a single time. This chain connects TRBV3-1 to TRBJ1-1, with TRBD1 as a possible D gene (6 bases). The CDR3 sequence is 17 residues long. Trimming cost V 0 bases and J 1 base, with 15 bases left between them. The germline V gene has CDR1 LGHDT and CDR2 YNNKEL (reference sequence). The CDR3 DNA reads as TGTGCCAGCAGCCAAGAGGGGGCGGCCGGGACGAACACTGAAGCTTTCTTT. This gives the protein CASSQEGAAGTNTEAFF.

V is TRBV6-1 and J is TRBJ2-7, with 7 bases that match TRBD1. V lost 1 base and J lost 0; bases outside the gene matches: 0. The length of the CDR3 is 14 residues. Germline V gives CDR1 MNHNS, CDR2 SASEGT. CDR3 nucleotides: TGTGCCAGCAGTGAAGGGGACAGCTCCTACGAGCAGTACGTC. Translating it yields CASSEGDSSYEQYV.

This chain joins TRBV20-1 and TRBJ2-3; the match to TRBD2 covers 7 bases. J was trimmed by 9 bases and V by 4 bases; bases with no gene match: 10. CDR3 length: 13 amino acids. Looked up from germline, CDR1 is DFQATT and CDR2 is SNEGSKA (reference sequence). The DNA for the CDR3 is TGCAGTGCTACTCCCCAAGCGGGGAAAACGCAGTATTTT. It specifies CSATPQAGKTQYF.

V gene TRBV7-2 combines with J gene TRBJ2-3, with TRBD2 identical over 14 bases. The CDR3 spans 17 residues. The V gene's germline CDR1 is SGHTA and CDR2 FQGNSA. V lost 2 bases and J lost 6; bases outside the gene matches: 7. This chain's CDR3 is CASSLPTSGGARDTQYF. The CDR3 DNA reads TGTGCCAGCAGCTTACCGACTAGCGGGGGGGCCCGGGATACGCAGTATTTT.

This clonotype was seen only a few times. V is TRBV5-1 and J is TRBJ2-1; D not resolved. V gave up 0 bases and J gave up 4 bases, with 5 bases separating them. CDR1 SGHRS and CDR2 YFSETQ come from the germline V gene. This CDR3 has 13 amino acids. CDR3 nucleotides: TGCGCCAGCAGCTTGGTAGGTTACAATGAGCAGTTCTTC. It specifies CASSLVGYNEQFF.

CDR3 in amino acids: CASSLLGGSGELFF. The CDR3 DNA reads as TGTGCCAGCAGCTTACTGGGGGGGTCCGGGGAGCTGTTTTTT. The genes are TRBV7-2 and TRBJ2-2; 7 positions agree with TRBD2. The CDR3 has 14 residues. The germline V gene has CDR1 SGHTA and CDR2 FQGNSA. Trimming cost V 2 bases and J 6 bases; bases outside gene matches: 3. Complete variable domain (other parts from reference TRBV7-2 and TRBJ2-2): GAGVSQSPSNKVTEKGKDVELRCDPISGHTALYWYRQSLGQGLEFLIYFQGNSAPDKSGLPSDRFSAERTGGSVSTLTIQRTQQEDSAVYLCASSLLGGSGELFFGEGSRLTVL.

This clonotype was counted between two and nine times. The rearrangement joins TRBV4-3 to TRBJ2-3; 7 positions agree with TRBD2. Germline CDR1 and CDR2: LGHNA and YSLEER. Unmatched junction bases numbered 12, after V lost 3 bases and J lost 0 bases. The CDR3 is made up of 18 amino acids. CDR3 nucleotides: TGCGCCAGCAGCCACATTCGGGGGGAGCGGACTAGCACAGATACGCAGTATTTT. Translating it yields CASSHIRGERTSTDTQYF.

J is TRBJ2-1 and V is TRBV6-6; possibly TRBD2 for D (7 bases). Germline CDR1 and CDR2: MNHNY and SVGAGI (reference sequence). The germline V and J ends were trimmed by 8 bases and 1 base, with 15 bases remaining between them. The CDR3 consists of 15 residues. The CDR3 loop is CASSRGGASYNEQFF. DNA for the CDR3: TGTGCCAGCTCCCGAGGGGGGGCATCCTACAATGAGCAGTTCTTC.

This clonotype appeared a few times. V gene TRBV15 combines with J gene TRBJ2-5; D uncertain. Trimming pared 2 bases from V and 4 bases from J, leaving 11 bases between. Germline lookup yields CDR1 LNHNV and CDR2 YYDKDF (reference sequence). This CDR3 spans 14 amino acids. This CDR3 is CATSRPDLGETQYF. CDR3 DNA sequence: TGTGCCACCAGCAGACCGGACCTGGGAGAGACCCAGTACTTC. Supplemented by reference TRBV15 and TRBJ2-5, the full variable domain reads DAMVIQNPRYQVTQFGKPVTLSCSQTLNHNVMYWYQQKSSQAPKLLFHYYDKDFNNEADTPDNFQSRRPNTSFCFLDIRSPGLGDTAMYLCATSRPDLGETQYFGPGTRLLVL.

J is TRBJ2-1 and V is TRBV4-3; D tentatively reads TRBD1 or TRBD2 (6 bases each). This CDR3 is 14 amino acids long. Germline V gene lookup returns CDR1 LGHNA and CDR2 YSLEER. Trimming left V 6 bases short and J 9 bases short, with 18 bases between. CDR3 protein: CASRSGVGGSEQFF. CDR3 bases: TGCGCCAGCAGGTCAGGTGTGGGGGGCAGTGAGCAGTTCTTC.

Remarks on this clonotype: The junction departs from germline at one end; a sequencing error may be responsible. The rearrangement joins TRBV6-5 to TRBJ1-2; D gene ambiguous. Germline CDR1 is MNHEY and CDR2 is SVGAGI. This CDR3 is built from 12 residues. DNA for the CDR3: TGTGCCAGCATTTCTCGACGAGGTTTGGTGGCCTTC. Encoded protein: CASISRRGLVAF.

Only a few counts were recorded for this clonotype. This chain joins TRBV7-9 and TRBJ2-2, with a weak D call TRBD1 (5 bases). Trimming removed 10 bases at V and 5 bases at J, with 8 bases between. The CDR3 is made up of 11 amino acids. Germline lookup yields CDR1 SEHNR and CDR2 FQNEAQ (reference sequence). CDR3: CATTATGELFF. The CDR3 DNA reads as TGTGCCACGACAGCAACCGGGGAGCTGTTTTTT.

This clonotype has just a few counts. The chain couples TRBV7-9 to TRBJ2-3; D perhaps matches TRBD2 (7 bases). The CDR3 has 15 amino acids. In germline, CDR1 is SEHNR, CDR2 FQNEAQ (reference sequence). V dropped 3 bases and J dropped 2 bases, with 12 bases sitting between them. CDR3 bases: TGTGCCAGCAGCTTGGAGGGGGGGACCACAGATACGCAGTATTTT. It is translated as CASSLEGGTTDTQYF. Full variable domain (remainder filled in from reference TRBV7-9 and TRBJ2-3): DTGVSQNPRHKITKRGQNVTFRCDPISEHNRLYWYRQTLGQGPEFLTYFQNEAQLEKSRLLSDRFSAERPKGSFSTLEIQRTEQGDSAMYLCASSLEGGTTDTQYFGPGTRLTVL.

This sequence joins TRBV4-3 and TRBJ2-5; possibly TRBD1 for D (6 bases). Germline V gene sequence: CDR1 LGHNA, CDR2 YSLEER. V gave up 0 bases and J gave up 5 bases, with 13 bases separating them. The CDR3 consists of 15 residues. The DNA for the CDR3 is TGCGCCAGCAGCCAAGAAGATGGACAGTGGGAGACCCAGTACTTC. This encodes CASSQEDGQWETQYF.

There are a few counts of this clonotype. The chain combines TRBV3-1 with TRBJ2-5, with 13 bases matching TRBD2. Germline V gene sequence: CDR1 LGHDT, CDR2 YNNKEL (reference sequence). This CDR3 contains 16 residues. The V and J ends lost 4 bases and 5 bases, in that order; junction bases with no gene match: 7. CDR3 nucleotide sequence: TGTGCCAGCAGCCCTCGGACTAGCGGGGGCCTGGAGACCCAGTACTTC. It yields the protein CASSPRTSGGLETQYF.

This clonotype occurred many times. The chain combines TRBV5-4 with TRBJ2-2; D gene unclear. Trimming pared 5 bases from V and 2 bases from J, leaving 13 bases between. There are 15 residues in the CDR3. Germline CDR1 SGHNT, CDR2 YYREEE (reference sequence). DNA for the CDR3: TGTGCCAGCAGTACCCCAGTAGTCAACACCGGGGAGCTGTTTTTT. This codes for CASSTPVVNTGELFF.

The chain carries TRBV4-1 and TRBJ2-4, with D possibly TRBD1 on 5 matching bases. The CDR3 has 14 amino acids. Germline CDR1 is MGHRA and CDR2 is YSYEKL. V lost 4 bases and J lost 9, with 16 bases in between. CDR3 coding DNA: TGCGCCAGCAGCCCGTCCGCTCCCCAGGGCATTCAGTACTTC. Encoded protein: CASSPSAPQGIQYF.